This T cell receptor (beta chain) was sequenced for a study of blood T cell repertoires in COVID-19. As for the study in general: Sources were T cells, B-cell-depleted T cells, or PBMCs; the material itself was cDNA or gDNA.

In the authors' methods: Estimation of nucleated cell counts was performed using reference gene primer amplification. Profiling relied on immunoSEQ multiplex PCR, and the TCRdb table lists in-frame clones only, not all of them. V, J and clone size derive from that table, while D and trimming were established from the DNA sequence. The sample gives more than 110,000 clones, more than 75% of which show up once; about 4% is in the top ten. Per germline, CDR1 SNHLY and CDR2 FYNNEI. V trimming: 5 bases; J trimming: 8 bases; junction bases outside the gene matches: 7. The CDR3 runs 15 residues. This TCR was sampled from a woman older than 75 with acute or convalescent COVID-19. This chain links TRBV2 with TRBJ2-1; 12 nucleotides match TRBD2. Sequencing was carried out using peripheral blood. The CDR3 DNA is TGTGCCAGCAGTAGACTAGCGGGAGTTCGCGATGAGCAGTTCTTC. Residues: CASSRLAGVRDEQFF.